Reported below is one T cell receptor beta chain. With 3 bases clipped from V and 7 bases from J, the junction kept 16 bases outside the gene matches. This CDR3 is built from 19 residues. The germline CDR1 and CDR2 sequences are SGHAT and FQDESV (reference sequence). TCRdb keeps only in-frame clones here, not all; method: immunoSEQ multiplex PCR. The table lists roughly 40,000 clones, approximately 90% of them singletons. The data were obtained in a study of OX40 agonist ivuxolimab in advanced cancers. Turning to the study itself: Therapy given before enrollment (anti-PD-1, anti-PD-L1 or anti-CTLA-4) was allowed, and over 35% had some.

The sample consisted of CD4+ or CD8+ T cells sorted from blood, taken in a trial of the OX40 agonist ivuxolimab. The genes are TRBV11-1 and TRBJ2-2; 11 nucleotides agree with TRBD2. This sequence originates from an adult with an advanced solid tumor such as melanoma, head and neck, liver or kidney cancer. This chain's CDR3 is CASSFQTSGKIRTGGELFF. For the CDR3, the DNA is TGTGCCAGCAGCTTTCAGACTAGCGGGAAAATTCGTACGGGCGGGGAGCTGTTTTTT.